This TCR beta chain was captured by sequencing in a study of blood T cell repertoires in COVID-19. Looking at the study overall: From the United States, Italy and Spain came samples of acute and convalescent COVID-19. The cDNA or gDNA used as material had been derived from T cells, B-cell-depleted T cells, or PBMCs.

V lost 8 bases and J 8 bases, leaving 18 bases between the germline ends. The CDR3 is made up of 13 amino acids. Germline V gene sequence: CDR1 MNHEY, CDR2 SVGAGI. Original data processing: Amplification of reference gene primers was used by the study to estimate nucleated cell counts. Profiling relied on immunoSEQ multiplex PCR, and the TCRdb table lists in-frame clones only, not all of them. V and J calls and clone size are those listed in that table; D and trimming were worked out from the DNA. The data show roughly 250,000 clones, approximately 86% seen once. This sequence was found in a woman at least 80 years old with active or convalescent COVID-19. The rearrangement links TRBV6-5 to TRBJ1-2; D may be TRBD1 (5 bases). The sample consisted of peripheral blood. The chain's CDR3 is CASSRTGLSGYTF. The CDR3 region has the DNA TGTGCCAGCTCAAGAACAGGTCTCTCCGGCTACACCTTC.